A single sample is the source of the 10 T cell receptor beta chains below, sequenced in a study of T cells in Graves' hyperthyroidism and ophthalmopathy. RNA transcripts yielded amplified TCR beta CDR3 regions. Initially, a first-round RT-PCR of the TCR CDR3 employed the HTBI primer set. TCRdb called the multiplex PCR reads again in MiXCR, with one record for every CDR3 protein. The repertoire includes hundreds of thousands of distinct CDR3 sequences, roughly 17% of them detected once, and 3% to 4.5% sits in the top ten. Sequencing used blood. The receptors shown here come from a woman in her 30s with Graves' hyperthyroidism.

J is TRBJ1-2 and V is TRBV2, with a weak D call TRBD1 (5 bases). CDR3 length equals 14 residues. V lost 6 bases to trimming and J lost 1 base, with 12 bases between them. Germline assignment: CDR1 SNHLY and CDR2 FYNNEI. CDR3 sequence reads: CASRKTESNYGYTF. The CDR3 DNA follows: TGTGCCAGCAGAAAGACAGAAAGTAACTATGGCTACACCTTC.

This clonotype was seen ten or more times. This chain joins TRBV4-2 and TRBJ2-7; weak D call: TRBD2 (5 bases). Germline values: CDR1 LGHNA, CDR2 YNFKEQ. V dropped 3 bases and J dropped 0 bases, with 15 bases sitting between them. The CDR3 totals 16 residues. The CDR3 spells CASSQVDGMNSYEQYF. The CDR3 nucleotides are TGTGCCAGCAGCCAGGTGGACGGGATGAACTCCTACGAGCAGTACTTC.

The table lists this clonotype with many counts. The chain links TRBV3-1 to TRBJ1-1; D is ambiguous. The CDR3 is 13 residues long. Trimming stripped 1 base from V and 3 bases from J, with 6 bases between. The V gene's germline CDR1 is LGHDT and CDR2 YNNKEL (reference sequence). DNA for the CDR3: TGTGCCAGCAGCCAAGTTGGGGACACTGAAGCTTTCTTT. Encoded protein: CASSQVGDTEAFF. Complete variable domain (other parts from reference TRBV3-1 and TRBJ1-1): DTAVSQTPKYLVTQMGNDKSIKCEQNLGHDTMYWYKQDSKKFLKIMFSYNNKELIINETVPNRFSPKSPDKAHLNLHINSLELGDSAVYFCASSQVGDTEAFFGQGTRLTVV.

This clonotype was seen repeatedly, ten times or more. This sequence joins TRBV28 and TRBJ2-5, with 7 nucleotides matching TRBD1. The CDR3 has 14 residues. V gave up 1 base and J gave up 5 bases; unmatched junction bases: 4. CDR1 is MDHEN and CDR2 is SYDVKM in the germline V gene. CDR3 nucleotide sequence: TGTGCCAGCAGTTTATATTACAGGGGTGAGACCCAGTACTTC. It encodes CASSLYYRGETQYF.

Ten or more counts support this clonotype. The chain has TRBV30 and TRBJ2-1; the match to TRBD2 covers 7 bases. The CDR3 is 13 residues long. Per germline, CDR1 GTSNPN and CDR2 SVGIG (reference sequence). V lost 3 bases, J lost 9 bases, and 8 bases stayed unmatched. The DNA for the CDR3 is TGTGCCTGGAGCGGGTGGGAGCGGGGTGAGCAGTTCTTC. Amino acids: CAWSGWERGEQFF.

This clonotype was observed many times. The chain is built from TRBV7-6 and TRBJ2-7; no firm D call. V was clipped by 3 bases and J by 4 bases, with 10 bases between them. In germline, CDR1 is SGHVS, CDR2 FNYEAQ. The CDR3 is made up of 13 amino acids. The CDR3 sequence: CASSLAWRYEQYF. For the CDR3, the DNA is TGTGCCAGCAGCTTGGCTTGGCGTTACGAGCAGTACTTC.

The chain has TRBV29-1 and TRBJ1-1, with D perhaps matching TRBD1 (5 bases). The CDR3 spans 16 residues. CDR1 is SQVTM and CDR2 is ANQGSEA in the germline V gene. Trimming took 0 bases from V and 2 from J, leaving 16 bases between them. CDR3 residues: CSVEDAGAGKNTEAFF. CDR3 coding DNA: TGCAGCGTTGAAGATGCTGGGGCAGGAAAAAACACTGAAGCTTTCTTT. The whole variable domain, remainder taken from reference TRBV29-1 and TRBJ1-1, is SAVISQKPSRDICQRGTSLTIQCQVDSQVTMMFWYRQQPGQSLTLIATANQGSEATYESGFVIDKFPISRPNLTFSTLTVSNMSPEDSSIYLCSVEDAGAGKNTEAFFGQGTRLTVV.

The table lists this clonotype with many counts. The chain employs TRBV19 and TRBJ1-1; TRBD1 agrees at 7 bases. CDR3 length: 13 amino acids. V dropped 8 bases and J dropped 4; count of bases not matched to a gene: 7. Germline V gene data show CDR1 as LNHDA and CDR2 as SQIVND (reference sequence). For the CDR3, the DNA is TGTGCCAGTCTGACAGGGCCGAGCACTGAAGCTTTCTTT. Amino acid sequence: CASLTGPSTEAFF.

A word on this clonotype: Being one base from a much bigger clone, this may be a read error. CDR3 sequence reads: CASSLSSNPTDRQYF. For the CDR3, the DNA is TGTGCCAGCAGCTTAAGCAGCAACCCCACAGATAGGCAGTATTTT. The chain carries TRBV7-3 and TRBJ2-3, with D unresolved. The CDR3 is 15 amino acids. Germline CDR1 SGHTA, CDR2 FQGTGA.

The rearrangement uses TRBV20-1 and TRBJ1-2; TRBD1 is a possible D gene (6 bases). The V end lost 0 bases, the J end lost 3 bases, and 8 bases lay between the germline ends. Germline V gene data show CDR1 as DFQATT and CDR2 as SNEGSKA (reference sequence). This CDR3 comprises 13 residues. The DNA for the CDR3 is TGCAGTGCTAGAGAACAGGGTGACTATGGCTACACCTTC. It specifies CSAREQGDYGYTF.